This T cell receptor (beta chain) was captured by sequencing in a study of shared clonotypes between healthy human individuals. Findings and limits, study-wide: Among donors, clonotype sharing was expected to be affected by sequencing depth.

This CDR3 is 15 amino acids long. The V gene lost 4 bases and the J gene lost 0 bases, with 11 bases spanning the gap. CDR1 and CDR2 (germline): SGHRS, YFSETQ. For this clone: Its antigen is unidentified.

Using immunoSEQ multiplex PCR, the repertoire was profiled, and TCRdb retains in-frame clones only, with some absent. The table lists some 1.5 million clones, 95% to 99% of them singletons. The receptor was derived from a man younger than 45 in good health. This chain connects TRBV5-1 to TRBJ1-3; D is undetermined. The material sequenced was naive CD4+ T cells sorted from blood. The subset was: CD45RA+ positively selected. The CDR3 is CASSLDGPSGNTIYF. CDR3 sequence (DNA): TGCGCCAGCAGCCTTGACGGACCCTCTGGAAACACCATATATTTT.